This T cell receptor (beta chain) emerged from a study of response to subunit inactivated influenza vaccine. There are a few counts of this clonotype. Its antigen remains unidentified. Study-level points and caveats: New T cells are recruited in small numbers by each seasonal influenza vaccination, according to the authors' suggestion.

MiXCR was run by TCRdb on the RT-PCR reads, yielding one entry per CDR3 protein. This sample has around 570,000 distinct CDR3 sequences, with less than 8% found just once. Here the sequenced sample was PBMCs from blood, taken less than 30 months after vaccination. The source of this sequence is a man aged 50 to 69 who received an inactivated influenza vaccine.

In DNA, the CDR3 is TGTGCCAGCAGTCACGACAGGGGATATGGCTACACCTTC. Translated, it gives CASSHDRGYGYTF. The rearrangement uses TRBV6-5 and TRBJ1-2; 8 nucleotides agree with TRBD1. The length of the CDR3 is 13 residues. Germline V gene sequence: CDR1 MNHEY, CDR2 SVGAGI. After removal of 5 bases from V and 5 bases from J, the junction contained 4 bases not matched to a gene.